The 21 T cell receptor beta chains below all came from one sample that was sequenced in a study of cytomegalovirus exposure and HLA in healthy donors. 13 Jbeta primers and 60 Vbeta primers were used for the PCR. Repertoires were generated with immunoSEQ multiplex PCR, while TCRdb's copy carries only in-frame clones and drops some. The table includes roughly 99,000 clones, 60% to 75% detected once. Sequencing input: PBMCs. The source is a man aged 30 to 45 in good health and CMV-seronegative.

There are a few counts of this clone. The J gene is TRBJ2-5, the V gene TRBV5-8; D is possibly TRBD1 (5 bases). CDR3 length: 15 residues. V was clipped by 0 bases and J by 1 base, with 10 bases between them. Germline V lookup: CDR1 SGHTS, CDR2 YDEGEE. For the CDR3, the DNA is TGTGCCAGCAGCTTGGGATCGACAGTCCAAGAGACCCAGTACTTC. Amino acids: CASSLGSTVQETQYF.

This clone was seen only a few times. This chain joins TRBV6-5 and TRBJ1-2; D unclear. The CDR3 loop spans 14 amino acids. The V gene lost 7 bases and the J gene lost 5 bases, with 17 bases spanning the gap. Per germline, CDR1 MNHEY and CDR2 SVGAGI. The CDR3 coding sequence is TGTGCCAGCACCAACCTGGGAGGGTCTTATGGCTACACCTTC. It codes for CASTNLGGSYGYTF.

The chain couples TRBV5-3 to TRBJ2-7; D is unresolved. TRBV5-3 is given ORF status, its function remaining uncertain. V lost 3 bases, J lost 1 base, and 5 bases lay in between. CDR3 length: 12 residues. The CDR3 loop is CARSSQSYEQYF. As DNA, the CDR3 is TGTGCCAGAAGCTCCCAATCCTACGAGCAGTACTTC.

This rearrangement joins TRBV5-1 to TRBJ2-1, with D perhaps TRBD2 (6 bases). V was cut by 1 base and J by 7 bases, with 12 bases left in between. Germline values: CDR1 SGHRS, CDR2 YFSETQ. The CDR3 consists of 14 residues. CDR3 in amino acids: CASSLSAGFNEQFF. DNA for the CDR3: TGCGCCAGCAGCTTGTCAGCGGGCTTTAATGAGCAGTTCTTC.

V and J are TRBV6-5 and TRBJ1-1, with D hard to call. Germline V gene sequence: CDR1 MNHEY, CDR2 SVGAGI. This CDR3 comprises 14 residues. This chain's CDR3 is CATRYSGWDTEAFF. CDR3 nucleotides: TGTGCGACCCGATATTCGGGGTGGGACACTGAAGCTTTCTTT.

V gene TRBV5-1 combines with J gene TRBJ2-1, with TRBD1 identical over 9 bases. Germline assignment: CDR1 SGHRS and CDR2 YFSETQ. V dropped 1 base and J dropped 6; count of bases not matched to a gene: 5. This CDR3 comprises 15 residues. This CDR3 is CASSLTGGDFNEQFF. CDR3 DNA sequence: TGCGCCAGCAGCTTGACAGGGGGCGACTTCAATGAGCAGTTCTTC.

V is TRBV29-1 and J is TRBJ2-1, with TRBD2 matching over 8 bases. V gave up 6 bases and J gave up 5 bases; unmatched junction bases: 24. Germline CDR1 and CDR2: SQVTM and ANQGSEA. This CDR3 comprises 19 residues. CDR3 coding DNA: TGCAGCGTAACCGGTAGACTAGCGCAGTGGCTAGGTGAGGACAATGAGCAGTTCTTC. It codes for CSVTGRLAQWLGEDNEQFF.

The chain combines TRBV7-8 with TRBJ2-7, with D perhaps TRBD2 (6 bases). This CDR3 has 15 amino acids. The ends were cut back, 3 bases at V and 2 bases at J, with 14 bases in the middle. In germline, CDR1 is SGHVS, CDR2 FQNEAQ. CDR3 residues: CASSFRDSRTYEQYF. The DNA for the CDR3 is TGTGCCAGCAGCTTCCGGGACTCACGCACCTACGAGCAGTACTTC.

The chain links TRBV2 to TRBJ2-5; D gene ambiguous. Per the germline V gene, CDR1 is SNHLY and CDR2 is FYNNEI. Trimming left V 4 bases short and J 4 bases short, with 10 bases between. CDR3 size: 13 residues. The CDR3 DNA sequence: TGTGCCAGCAGTGCCGGAGAAAGAGAGACCCAGTACTTC. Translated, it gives CASSAGERETQYF.

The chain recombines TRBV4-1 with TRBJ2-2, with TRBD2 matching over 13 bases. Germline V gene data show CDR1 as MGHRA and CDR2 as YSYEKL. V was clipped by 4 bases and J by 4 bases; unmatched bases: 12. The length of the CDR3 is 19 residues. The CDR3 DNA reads TGCGCCAGCAGCCGTCCTGGACTAGCGGGAGCGACGGCCACCGGGGAGCTGTTTTTT. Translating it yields CASSRPGLAGATATGELFF.

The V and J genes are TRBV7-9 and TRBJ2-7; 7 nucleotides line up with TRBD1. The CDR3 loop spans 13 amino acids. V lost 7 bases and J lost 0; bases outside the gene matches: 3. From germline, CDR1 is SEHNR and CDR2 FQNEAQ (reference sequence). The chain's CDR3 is CASTPGGSYEQYF. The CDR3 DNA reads TGTGCCAGCACCCCAGGGGGCTCCTACGAGCAGTACTTC.

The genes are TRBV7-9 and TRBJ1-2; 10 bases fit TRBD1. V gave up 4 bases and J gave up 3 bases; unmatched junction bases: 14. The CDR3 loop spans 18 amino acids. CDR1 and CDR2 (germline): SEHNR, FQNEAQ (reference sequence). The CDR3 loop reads CASSSTNTRDRGHYGYTF. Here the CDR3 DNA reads TGTGCCAGCAGCTCCACAAACACCCGGGACAGGGGACACTATGGCTACACCTTC.

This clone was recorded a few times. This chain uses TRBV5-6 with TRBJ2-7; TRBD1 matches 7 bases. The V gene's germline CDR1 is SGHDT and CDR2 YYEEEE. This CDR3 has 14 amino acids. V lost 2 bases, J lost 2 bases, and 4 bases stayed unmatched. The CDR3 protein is CASSFGDSPYEQYF. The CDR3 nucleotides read TGTGCCAGCAGCTTCGGGGACAGTCCCTACGAGCAGTACTTC.

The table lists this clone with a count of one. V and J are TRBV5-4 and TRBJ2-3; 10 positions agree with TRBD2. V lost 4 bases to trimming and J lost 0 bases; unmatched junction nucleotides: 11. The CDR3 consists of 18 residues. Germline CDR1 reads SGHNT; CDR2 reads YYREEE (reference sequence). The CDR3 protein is CASSRPTSGFSSTDTQYF. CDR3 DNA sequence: TGTGCCAGCAGCAGGCCGACTAGCGGGTTCTCTAGCACAGATACGCAGTATTTT.

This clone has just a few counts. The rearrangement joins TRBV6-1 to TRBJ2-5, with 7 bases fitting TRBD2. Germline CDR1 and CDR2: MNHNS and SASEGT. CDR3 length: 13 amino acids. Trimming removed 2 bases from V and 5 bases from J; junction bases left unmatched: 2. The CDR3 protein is CASSEFGRETQYF. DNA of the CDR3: TGTGCCAGCAGTGAATTCGGGAGGGAGACCCAGTACTTC.

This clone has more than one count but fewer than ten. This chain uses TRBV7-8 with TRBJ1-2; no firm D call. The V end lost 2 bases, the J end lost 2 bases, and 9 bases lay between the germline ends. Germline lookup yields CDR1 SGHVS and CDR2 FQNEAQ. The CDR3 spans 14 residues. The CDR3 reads CASSLIGGNYGYTF. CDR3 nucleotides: TGTGCCAGCAGCTTAATCGGAGGGAACTATGGCTACACCTTC. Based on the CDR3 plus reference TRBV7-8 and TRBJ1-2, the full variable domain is GAGVSQSPRYKVAKRGQDVALRCDPISGHVSLFWYQQALGQGPEFLTYFQNEAQLDKSGLPSDRFFAERPEGSVSTLKIQRTQQEDSAVYLCASSLIGGNYGYTFGSGTRLTVV.

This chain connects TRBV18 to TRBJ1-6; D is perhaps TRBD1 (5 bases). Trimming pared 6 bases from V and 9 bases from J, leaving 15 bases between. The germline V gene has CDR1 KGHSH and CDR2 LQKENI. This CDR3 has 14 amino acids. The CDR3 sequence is CASSPPGLSSPLHF. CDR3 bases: TGTGCCAGCTCTCCTCCAGGGTTGAGTTCACCCCTCCACTTT.

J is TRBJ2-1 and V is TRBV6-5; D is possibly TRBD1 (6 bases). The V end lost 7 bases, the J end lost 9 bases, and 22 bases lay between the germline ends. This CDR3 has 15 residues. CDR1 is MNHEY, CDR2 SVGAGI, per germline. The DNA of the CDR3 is TGTGCCAGCACCCCGGCCCGAGGGCTAGGGGGTGAGCAGTTCTTC. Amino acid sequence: CASTPARGLGGEQFF.

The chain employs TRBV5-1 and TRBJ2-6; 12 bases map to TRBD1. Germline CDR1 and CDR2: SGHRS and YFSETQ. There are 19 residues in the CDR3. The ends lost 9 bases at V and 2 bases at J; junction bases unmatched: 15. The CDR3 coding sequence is TGCGCCACCTCCCCCCTTAAGGGACAGGGGGCGACTGGGGCCAACGTCCTGACTTTC. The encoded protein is CATSPLKGQGATGANVLTF.

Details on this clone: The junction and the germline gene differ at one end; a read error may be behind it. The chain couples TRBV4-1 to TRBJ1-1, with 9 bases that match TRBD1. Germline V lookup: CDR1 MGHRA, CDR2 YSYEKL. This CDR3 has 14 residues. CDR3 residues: CASSSRQGGTESFF. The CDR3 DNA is TGCGCCAGCAGCTCCCGACAGGGGGGGACTGAATCTTTCTTT.

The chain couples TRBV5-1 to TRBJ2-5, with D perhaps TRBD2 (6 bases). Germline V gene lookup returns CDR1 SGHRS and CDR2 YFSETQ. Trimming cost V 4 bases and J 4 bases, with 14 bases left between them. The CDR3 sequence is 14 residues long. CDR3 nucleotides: TGCGCCAGCAGCGCAGTGGCGGGGCGAGAGACCCAGTACTTC. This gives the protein CASSAVAGRETQYF.